Listed below are T cell receptor beta chains from one sample, sequenced in a study of T cell responses to AZD1222 COVID-19 vaccine. Profiled with immunoSEQ multiplex PCR; TCRdb holds only in-frame clones, not every one. The sample shows 130,000 to 150,000 clones, around nine tenths of them seen only once. The sequencing used peripheral blood, collected on day 0 of AZD1222 vaccination. These receptor sequences come from an adult in good health. Both conserved end residues are part of each CDR3. D genes are given only for firm matches. Rows give clone size only sometimes, using once, few, many, or a class for an expanded clone.

>TRBV6-4|.|.|TRBJ2-3
CASSDWPGATDTQYF
TGTGCCAGCAGTGACTGGCCAGGGGCAACAGATACGCAGTATTTT
>TRBV29-1|.|.|TRBJ1-2
CSVARTVNYGYTF
TGCAGCGTTGCCCGGACAGTAAACTATGGCTACACCTTC
>TRBV5-4|.|.|TRBJ2-7
CASSLEGTSYEQYF
TGTGCCAGCAGCTTGGAGGGAACCAGCTACGAGCAGTACTTC
>TRBV5-1|.|.|TRBJ1-1
CASSLGGQNTEAFF
TGCGCCAGCAGCTTGGGGGGACAGAACACTGAAGCTTTCTTT
>TRBV5-1|.|.|TRBJ1-1
CASSLQGSDTEAFF
TGCGCCAGCAGCTTGCAGGGGTCGGACACTGAAGCTTTCTTT
>TRBV7-3|.|.|TRBJ2-6
CASSLTGPGANVLTF
TGTGCCAGCAGCTTAACGGGACCCGGGGCCAACGTCCTGACTTTC
>TRBV30|.|.|TRBJ2-7
CAWSLDKSYEQYF
TGTGCCTGGAGCCTGGACAAGTCCTACGAGCAGTACTTC
>TRBV9|.|.|TRBJ1-3
CASSVAGVSGNTIYF
TGTGCCAGCAGCGTAGCAGGGGTCTCTGGAAACACCATATATTTT
>TRBV4-3|.|.|TRBJ2-7
CASSQEASVNYEQYF
TGCGCCAGCAGCCAAGAGGCCTCGGTAAACTACGAGCAGTACTTC
>TRBV28|.|TRBD2|TRBJ2-1
CASSGGSGRENNEQFF
TGTGCCAGCAGTGGGGGTAGCGGGAGGGAAAACAATGAGCAGTTCTTC
>TRBV20-1|once|.|TRBJ1-1
CSASLRARFLENTEAFF
TGCAGTGCTAGTCTAAGGGCACGTTTCCTCGAGAACACTGAAGCTTTCTTT
>TRBV9|.|.|TRBJ1-2
CASSVGPDQSNYGYTF
TGTGCCAGCAGCGTAGGTCCAGATCAGTCCAACTATGGCTACACCTTC
>TRBV7-2|.|TRBD1|TRBJ1-5
CASSLGQGSNQPQHF
TGTGCCAGCAGCTTAGGACAGGGTAGCAATCAGCCCCAGCATTTT
>TRBV11-1|.|.|TRBJ2-1
CASSLGRGANEQFF
TGTGCCAGCAGCTTAGGCAGGGGGGCAAATGAGCAGTTCTTC
>TRBV4-3|.|TRBD1|TRBJ2-1
CASSQDRDRAYNEQFF
TGCGCCAGCAGCCAAGACCGGGACAGGGCCTACAATGAGCAGTTCTTC
>TRBV4-2|.|TRBD1|TRBJ1-2
CASSQTGGRYGYTF
TGTGCCAGCAGCCAAACAGGGGGGAGGTATGGCTACACCTTC
>TRBV28|once|.|TRBJ2-7
CASSSILRDKKQYF
TGTGCCAGCAGCTCAATCCTCCGGGACAAAAAGCAGTACTTC
>TRBV7-8|once|TRBD1|TRBJ1-2
CASSLDRGGYGYTF
TGTGCCAGCAGCTTAGACAGGGGGGGCTATGGCTACACCTTC
>TRBV7-6|.|TRBD2|TRBJ2-7
CASSPRGLDSYEQYF
TGTGCCAGCAGCCCCAGAGGACTAGACTCCTACGAGCAGTACTTC
>TRBV14|.|.|TRBJ1-6
CASSQLFHSPLHF
TGTGCCAGCAGCCAATTATTCCATTCACCCCTCCACTTT
>TRBV6-5|.|TRBD1|TRBJ1-1
CASGDSPNTEAFF
TGTGCCAGTGGGGACAGCCCGAACACTGAAGCTTTCTTT
>TRBV14|.|.|TRBJ2-7
CASSQDRWGYEQYF
TGTGCCAGCAGCCAAGATCGGTGGGGGTACGAGCAGTACTTC
>TRBV28|.|TRBD1|TRBJ1-3
CASSRSSDRGPSGNTIYF
TGTGCCAGCAGCAGATCTTCAGACAGGGGGCCGAGTGGAAACACCATATATTTT
>TRBV24-1|.|.|TRBJ1-3
CATSGGPGNTIYF
TGTGCCACCAGTGGGGGACCTGGAAACACCATATATTTT
>TRBV6-5|.|.|TRBJ1-3
CASSYRESGNTIYF
TGTGCCAGCAGCTACAGGGAGTCTGGAAACACCATATATTTT
>TRBV7-2|.|TRBD1|TRBJ1-2
CASSLVGWDSSYGYTF
TGTGCCAGCAGCTTAGTCGGTTGGGACAGCTCCTATGGCTACACCTTC
>TRBV19|.|.|TRBJ2-3
CASSIGGGHTDTQYF
TGTGCCAGTAGTATAGGGGGAGGACACACAGATACGCAGTATTTT
>TRBV18|.|.|TRBJ1-4
CASSPAGRVDEKLFF
TGTGCCAGCTCACCGGCTGGCCGGGTCGATGAAAAACTGTTTTTT